Listed below are T cell receptor beta chains from one sample, sequenced in a study of cytotoxic CD8 clonotypes in ibrutinib-treated CLL. TCRdb's copy holds only in-frame clones and misses some; the assay was immunoSEQ multiplex PCR. The table shows approximately 50,000 clones, with less than 75% occurring only once. This specimen was PBMCs, taken after 12 months of ibrutinib treatment. Receptor source: a human donor with chronic lymphocytic leukemia. Each CDR3 is given with its conserved first and last residue. The order of the fields is clone size, V gene, CDR3 length, D gene, J gene, CDR3 protein, CDR3 DNA. D genes are given only for firm matches. For some rows the clone size is stated as once, few or many, or as a class when expanded; others skip it.

once	TRBV7-2	15	TRBD2	TRBJ2-7	CASSWIAGAIYEQYF	TGTGCCAGCAGCTGGATAGCGGGAGCCATCTACGAGCAGTACTTC
-	TRBV10-3	15	-	TRBJ1-2	CAISVGQGLGYGYTF	TGTGCCATCAGTGTGGGGCAGGGTTTGGGCTATGGCTACACCTTC
-	TRBV11-2	11	-	TRBJ2-7	CASSLRYEQYF	TGTGCCAGCAGCTTACGCTACGAGCAGTACTTC
once	TRBV29-1	11	-	TRBJ1-1	CSVASAFEAFF	TGCAGCGTTGCCTCGGCATTTGAAGCTTTCTTT
-	TRBV6-6	13	-	TRBJ2-1	CASSPRNYNEQFF	TGTGCCAGCAGTCCCAGGAATTACAATGAGCAGTTCTTC
once	TRBV15	14	-	TRBJ1-1	CATSRDFGGTEAFF	TGTGCCACCAGCAGAGATTTCGGGGGCACTGAAGCTTTCTTT
-	TRBV9	16	-	TRBJ2-3	CASSVELGYSTDTQYF	TGTGCCAGCAGCGTAGAGCTTGGGTATAGCACAGATACGCAGTATTTT
-	TRBV2	13	TRBD2	TRBJ2-3	CASRLSGSDTQYF	TGTGCCAGCAGATTAAGCGGGAGTGATACGCAGTATTTT
few	TRBV5-1	16	-	TRBJ1-5	CASSPLGGEFGQPQHF	TGCGCCAGCAGTCCTTTAGGAGGGGAATTCGGACAGCCCCAGCATTTT
-	TRBV7-9	13	-	TRBJ2-2	CASSYSSTGELFF	TGTGCCAGCAGCTATTCATCCACCGGGGAGCTGTTTTTT
-	TRBV5-1	14	-	TRBJ2-2	CASSLARGTGELFF	TGCGCCAGCAGCTTGGCTAGGGGGACCGGGGAGCTGTTTTTT
-	TRBV9	15	-	TRBJ2-1	CASQEIQGLNNEQFF	TGTGCCAGTCAAGAAATTCAGGGGCTCAACAATGAGCAGTTCTTC
once	TRBV18	15	-	TRBJ1-1	CASSPQTNLGTEAFF	TGTGCCAGCTCACCACAAACTAATTTGGGGACTGAAGCTTTCTTT
few	TRBV10-3	14	-	TRBJ2-3	CAIRGGQGPDTQYF	TGTGCCATCAGGGGGGGGCAGGGACCAGATACGCAGTATTTT
-	TRBV4-3	17	-	TRBJ2-2	CASSHNGLGEYTGELFF	TGCGCCAGCAGCCATAACGGGTTGGGAGAATACACCGGGGAGCTGTTTTTT
-	TRBV9	13	-	TRBJ2-7	CASSAAPRDEQYF	TGTGCCAGCAGCGCAGCCCCGAGGGACGAGCAGTACTTC
few	TRBV11-1	14	TRBD2	TRBJ2-7	CASSAGGRPYEQYF	TGTGCCAGCAGCGCGGGCGGGAGACCCTACGAGCAGTACTTC
-	TRBV11-2	16	TRBD2	TRBJ2-5	CASSPRLATTQETQYF	TGTGCCAGCAGCCCAAGACTAGCGACAACCCAAGAGACCCAGTACTTC
-	TRBV7-6	16	TRBD2	TRBJ2-5	CASSLNSGRAGETQYF	TGTGCCAGCAGCTTGAATAGCGGGAGGGCCGGTGAGACCCAGTACTTC
-	TRBV2	14	TRBD2	TRBJ2-7	CASKGTSGTYEQYF	TGTGCCAGCAAAGGGACTAGCGGGACCTACGAGCAGTACTTC
-	TRBV4-3	18	TRBD2	TRBJ2-2	CASSQEVRLAANTGELFF	TGCGCCAGCAGCCAAGAAGTTCGACTAGCGGCGAACACCGGGGAGCTGTTTTTT
-	TRBV20-1	11	-	TRBJ1-3	CSAQGRNTIYF	TGCAGTGCACAGGGTCGAAACACCATATATTTT
-	TRBV7-7	13	-	TRBJ2-3	CASSFRRTDTQYF	TGTGCTAGCAGCTTCCGTCGCACAGATACGCAGTATTTT
-	TRBV5-1	16	TRBD2	TRBJ2-2	CASSPLAGLGTGELFF	TGCGCCAGCAGCCCGTTAGCGGGACTCGGCACCGGGGAGCTGTTTTTT
-	TRBV29-1	16	TRBD2	TRBJ2-3	CSVERASGPLEDTQYF	TGCAGCGTTGAGAGGGCTAGCGGTCCCCTCGAGGATACGCAGTATTTT
few	TRBV28	14	-	TRBJ2-7	CASSLLQASGEQYF	TGTGCCAGCAGTTTGTTGCAGGCCAGCGGGGAGCAGTACTTC
-	TRBV27	14	TRBD2	TRBJ2-7	CASKASGDPTKQYF	TGTGCCAGCAAGGCTAGCGGGGATCCTACGAAGCAGTACTTC